The following is a T cell receptor beta chain sequence with its context. This specimen comes from a study of cytomegalovirus exposure and HLA in healthy donors. This CDR3 comprises 14 residues. The germline CDR1 and CDR2 sequences are SGHRS and YFSETQ. Trimming removed 0 bases at V and 5 bases at J, with 11 bases between. PCR amplification relied on 60 Vbeta primers (plus 13 Jbeta primers). Sequenced by immunoSEQ multiplex PCR; TCRdb stores in-frame clones only, minus some. The sample has under 200,000 clones; roughly 80% are singletons. The sequence was collected from a woman in her late teens or twenties in good health and CMV-seronegative. Sequences were obtained from PBMCs. The chain combines TRBV5-1 with TRBJ2-5; D perhaps matches TRBD2 (6 bases). The CDR3 protein is CASSLVGGGETQYF. The DNA of the CDR3 is TGCGCCAGCAGCTTGGTGGGTGGAGGGGAGACCCAGTACTTC.